A selection of T cell receptor beta chains follows, all from one sample in a study of T cells in Graves' hyperthyroidism and ophthalmopathy. TCRdb ran MiXCR on the multiplex PCR reads and lists one entry per CDR3 protein. The table shows 540,000 or so distinct CDR3 sequences, with 15% to 19% occurring only once. The specimen sequenced was blood. These receptors originate from a woman aged 30 to 39 with Graves' hyperthyroidism. Both conserved end residues are part of each CDR3. The order of the fields is clone size, D gene, V gene, J gene, CDR3 protein, CDR3 DNA. A D gene is named only where the DNA matches it firmly. Clone size, where shown, is once, few, many, or a class for clones that have expanded.

size: many; D: TRBD2; V: TRBV10-2; J: TRBJ2-7; CDR3: CASSGAGVREQYF; DNA: TGCGCCAGCAGTGGAGCGGGAGTTCGGGAGCAGTACTTC
size: few; D: NA; V: TRBV5-1; J: TRBJ2-7; CDR3: CASSLAVGTSYEQYF; DNA: TGCGCCAGCAGCTTGGCCGTGGGAACCTCCTACGAGCAGTACTTC
size: many; D: TRBD2; V: TRBV7-9; J: TRBJ2-3; CDR3: CASSPRLAADTQYF; DNA: TGTGCCAGCAGCCCGCGACTAGCCGCAGATACGCAGTATTTT
size: many; D: NA; V: TRBV7-2; J: TRBJ2-3; CDR3: CASSAGGSADTQYF; DNA: TGTGCCAGCAGCGCAGGAGGGTCGGCAGATACGCAGTATTTT
size: many; D: NA; V: TRBV29-1; J: TRBJ2-7; CDR3: CSVEGQGAYEQYF; DNA: TGCAGCGTTGAGGGGCAGGGTGCCTACGAGCAGTACTTC
size: many; D: NA; V: TRBV24-1; J: TRBJ1-2; CDR3: CATSDLEGFGYTF; DNA: TGTGCCACCAGTGATTTAGAGGGGTTTGGCTACACCTTC
size: NA; D: NA; V: TRBV18; J: TRBJ2-3; CDR3: CASSPLTDFITDTQYF; DNA: TGTGCCAGCTCACCGCTAACAGATTTTATAACAGATACGCAGTATTTT
size: many; D: TRBD1; V: TRBV27; J: TRBJ2-7; CDR3: CASSAAGTGAYEQYF; DNA: TGTGCCAGCAGTGCCGCCGGGACAGGGGCCTACGAGCAGTACTTC
size: many; D: NA; V: TRBV12-3/TRBV12-4; J: TRBJ1-1; CDR3: CASSADSTEAFF; DNA: TGTGCCAGCAGTGCCGACAGCACTGAAGCTTTCTTT
size: NA; D: TRBD1; V: TRBV19; J: TRBJ1-5; CDR3: CASSTGTENQPQHF; DNA: TGTGCCAGTAGTACCGGGACAGAGAATCAGCCCCAGCATTTT
size: NA; D: NA; V: TRBV29-1; J: TRBJ2-7; CDR3: CSVPRPGLSYNEQYF; DNA: TGCAGCGTCCCCCGCCCGGGACTCAGCTACAATGAGCAGTACTTC
size: many; D: NA; V: TRBV12-3/TRBV12-4; J: TRBJ2-5; CDR3: CASSFTGIQETQYF; DNA: TGTGCCAGCAGTTTCACAGGTATCCAAGAGACCCAGTACTTC
size: many; D: TRBD1; V: TRBV6-1; J: TRBJ1-1; CDR3: CASSSTDRAEAFF; DNA: TGTGCCAGCAGTTCTACGGACAGGGCTGAAGCTTTCTTT
size: NA; D: TRBD1; V: TRBV7-9; J: TRBJ1-6; CDR3: CASSSDGQGPIPLHF; DNA: TGTGCCAGCAGCTCAGATGGACAGGGCCCCATCCCCCTCCACTTT
size: few; D: TRBD1; V: TRBV29-1; J: TRBJ2-7; CDR3: CSALPDRSYEQYF; DNA: TGCAGCGCTCTACCGGACAGGAGCTACGAGCAGTACTTC
size: many; D: NA; V: TRBV11-2; J: TRBJ2-1; CDR3: CASRRSFRLSYNEQFF; DNA: TGTGCCAGCAGACGTTCCTTCCGGCTCTCCTACAATGAGCAGTTCTTC
size: few; D: TRBD1; V: TRBV19; J: TRBJ1-1; CDR3: CASSPPAGGNTEAFF; DNA: TGTGCCAGTAGTCCTCCGGCAGGGGGCAACACTGAAGCTTTCTTT
size: many; D: NA; V: TRBV20-1; J: TRBJ2-1; CDR3: CSARGKSSYNEQFF; DNA: TGCAGTGCCCGAGGGAAGAGCTCCTACAATGAGCAGTTCTTC
size: many; D: TRBD2; V: TRBV18; J: TRBJ2-1; CDR3: CASSPQAGGNEQFF; DNA: TGTGCCAGCAGCCCCCAGGCGGGGGGGAATGAGCAGTTCTTC